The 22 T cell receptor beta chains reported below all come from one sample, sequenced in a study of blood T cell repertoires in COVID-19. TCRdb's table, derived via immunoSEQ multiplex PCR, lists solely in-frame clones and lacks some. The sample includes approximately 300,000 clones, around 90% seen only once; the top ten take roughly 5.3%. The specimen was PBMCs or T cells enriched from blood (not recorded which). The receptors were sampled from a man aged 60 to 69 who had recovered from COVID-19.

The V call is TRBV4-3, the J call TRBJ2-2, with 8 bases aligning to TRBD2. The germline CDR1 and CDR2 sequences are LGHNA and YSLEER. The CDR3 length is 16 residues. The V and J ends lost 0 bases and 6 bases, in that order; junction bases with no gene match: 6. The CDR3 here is CASSQDLGGRSGELFF. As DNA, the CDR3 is TGCGCCAGCAGCCAAGATCTCGGCGGGAGGTCCGGGGAGCTGTTTTTT.

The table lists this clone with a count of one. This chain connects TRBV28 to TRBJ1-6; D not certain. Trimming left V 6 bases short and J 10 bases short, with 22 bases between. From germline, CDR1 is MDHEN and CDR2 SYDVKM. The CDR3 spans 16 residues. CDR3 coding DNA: TGTGCCAGCAGCTCTCCCAACAGTAATGGTCTCTCACCCCTCCACTTT. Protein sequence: CASSSPNSNGLSPLHF.

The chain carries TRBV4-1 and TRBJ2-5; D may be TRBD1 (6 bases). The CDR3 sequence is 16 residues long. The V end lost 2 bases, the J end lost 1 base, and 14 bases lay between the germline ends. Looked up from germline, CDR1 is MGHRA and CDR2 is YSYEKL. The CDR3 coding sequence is TGCGCCAGCAGCCAATCCGCAGGGGCCGGCCAAGAGACCCAGTACTTC. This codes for CASSQSAGAGQETQYF.

Here the CDR3 reads CASSVVPQAYEQYF. The CDR3 DNA reads as TGTGCCAGCAGCGTAGTCCCGCAAGCATACGAGCAGTACTTC. The rearrangement joins TRBV9 to TRBJ2-7; D unclear. In germline, CDR1 is SGDLS, CDR2 YYNGEE. V lost 0 bases to trimming and J lost 4 bases, with 11 bases between them. The CDR3 contains 14 residues.

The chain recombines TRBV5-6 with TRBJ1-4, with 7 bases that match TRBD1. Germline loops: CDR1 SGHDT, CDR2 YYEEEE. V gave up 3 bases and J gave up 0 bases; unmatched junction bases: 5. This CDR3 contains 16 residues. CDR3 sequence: CASSSFGQATNEKLFF. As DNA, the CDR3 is TGTGCCAGCAGCTCCTTTGGACAGGCAACTAATGAAAAACTGTTTTTT.

The CDR3 DNA reads TGTGCCAGCTCACAGATCGGGAGGAGTCACAATGAGCAGTTCTTC. This translates into CASSQIGRSHNEQFF. This rearrangement joins TRBV18 to TRBJ2-1, with 7 bases fitting TRBD2. This CDR3 region has 15 residues. CDR1 is KGHSH, CDR2 LQKENI, per germline. Trimming cost V 4 bases and J 5 bases; bases outside gene matches: 8.

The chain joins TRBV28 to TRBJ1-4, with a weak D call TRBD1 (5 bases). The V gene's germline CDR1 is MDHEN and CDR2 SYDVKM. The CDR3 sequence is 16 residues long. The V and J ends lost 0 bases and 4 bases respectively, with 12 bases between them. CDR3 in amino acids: CASSLWAPGRNEKLFF. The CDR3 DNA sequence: TGTGCCAGCAGTTTATGGGCCCCAGGGCGTAATGAAAAACTGTTTTTT.

The CDR3 reads CASTRDRGHSGNTIYF. CDR3 nucleotides: TGTGCCAGCACCCGGGACAGGGGCCACTCTGGAAACACCATATATTTT. The rearrangement uses TRBV5-4 and TRBJ1-3; TRBD1 aligns across 10 bases. The CDR3 length is 16 residues. Germline V gene lookup returns CDR1 SGHNT and CDR2 YYREEE (reference sequence). The V and J ends lost 6 bases and 0 bases, in that order; junction bases with no gene match: 6.

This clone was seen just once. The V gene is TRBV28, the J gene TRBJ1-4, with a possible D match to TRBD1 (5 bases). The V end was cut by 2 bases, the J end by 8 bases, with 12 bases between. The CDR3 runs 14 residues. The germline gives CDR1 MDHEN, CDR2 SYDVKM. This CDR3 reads CASSLDVKGEKLFF. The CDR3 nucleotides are TGTGCCAGCAGTTTAGACGTAAAGGGGGAAAAACTGTTTTTT.

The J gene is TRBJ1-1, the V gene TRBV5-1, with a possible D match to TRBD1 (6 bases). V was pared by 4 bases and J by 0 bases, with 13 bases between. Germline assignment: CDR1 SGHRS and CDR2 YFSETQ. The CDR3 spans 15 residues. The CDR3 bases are TGCGCCAGCAGCCTCCAGACAGGAATGAACACTGAAGCTTTCTTT. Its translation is CASSLQTGMNTEAFF.

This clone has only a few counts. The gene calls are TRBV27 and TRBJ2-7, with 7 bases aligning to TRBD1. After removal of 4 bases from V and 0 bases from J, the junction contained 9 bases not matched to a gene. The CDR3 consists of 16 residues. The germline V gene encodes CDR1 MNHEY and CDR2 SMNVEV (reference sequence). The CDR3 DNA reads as TGTGCCAGCAGTTCGGCCGGGACAGTAAGCTCCTACGAGCAGTACTTC. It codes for CASSSAGTVSSYEQYF.

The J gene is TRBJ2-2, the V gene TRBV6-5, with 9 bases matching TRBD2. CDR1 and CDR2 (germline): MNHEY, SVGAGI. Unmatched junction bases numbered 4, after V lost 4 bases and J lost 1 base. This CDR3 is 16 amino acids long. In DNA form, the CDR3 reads TGTGCCAGCAGTTCCCTAGCGGGGAGGAACACCGGGGAGCTGTTTTTT. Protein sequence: CASSSLAGRNTGELFF.

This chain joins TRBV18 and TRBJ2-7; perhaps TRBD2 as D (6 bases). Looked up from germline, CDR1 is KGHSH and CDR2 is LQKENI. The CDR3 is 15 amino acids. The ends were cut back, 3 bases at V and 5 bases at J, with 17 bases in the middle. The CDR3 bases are TGTGCCAGCTCACCCCGGCGGGAACAGAAAGACGAGCAGTACTTC. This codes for CASSPRREQKDEQYF.

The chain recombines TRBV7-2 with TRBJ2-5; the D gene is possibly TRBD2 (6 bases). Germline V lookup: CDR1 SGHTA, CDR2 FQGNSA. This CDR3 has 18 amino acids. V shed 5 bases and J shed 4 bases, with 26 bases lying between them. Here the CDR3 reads CASSPPWGPGLEGETQYF. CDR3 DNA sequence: TGTGCCAGCAGCCCCCCCTGGGGCCCGGGACTGGAGGGAGAGACCCAGTACTTC.

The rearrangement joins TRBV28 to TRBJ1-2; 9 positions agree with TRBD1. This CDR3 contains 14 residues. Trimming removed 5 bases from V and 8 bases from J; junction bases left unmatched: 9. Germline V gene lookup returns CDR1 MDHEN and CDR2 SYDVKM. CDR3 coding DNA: TGTGCCAGCAGTCCGCCGGGACAGGGAAGGGGCTACACCTTC. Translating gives CASSPPGQGRGYTF.

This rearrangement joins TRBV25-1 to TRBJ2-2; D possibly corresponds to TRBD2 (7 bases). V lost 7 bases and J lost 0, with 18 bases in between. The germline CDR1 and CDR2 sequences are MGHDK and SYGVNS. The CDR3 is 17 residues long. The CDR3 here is CASTPRPGGANTGELFF. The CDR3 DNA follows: TGTGCCAGCACCCCTCGACCGGGGGGCGCGAACACCGGGGAGCTGTTTTTT.

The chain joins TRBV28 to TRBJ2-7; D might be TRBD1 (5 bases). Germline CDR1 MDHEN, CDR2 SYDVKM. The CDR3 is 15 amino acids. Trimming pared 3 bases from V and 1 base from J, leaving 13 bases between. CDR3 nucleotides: TGTGCCAGCAGTTTTCCACAGGCCATTTCCTACGAGCAGTACTTC. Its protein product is CASSFPQAISYEQYF.

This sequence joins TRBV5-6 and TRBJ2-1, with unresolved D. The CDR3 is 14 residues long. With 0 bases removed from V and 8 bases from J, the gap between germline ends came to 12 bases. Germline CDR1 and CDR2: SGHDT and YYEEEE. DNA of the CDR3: TGTGCCAGCAGCTTGGTTCGATCAGACTATGAGCAGTTCTTC. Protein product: CASSLVRSDYEQFF. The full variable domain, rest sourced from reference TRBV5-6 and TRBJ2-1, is DAGVTQSPTHLIKTRGQQVTLRCSPKSGHDTVSWYQQALGQGPQFIFQYYEEEERQRGNFPDRFSGHQFPNYSSELNVNALLLGDSALYLCASSLVRSDYEQFFGPGTRLTVL.

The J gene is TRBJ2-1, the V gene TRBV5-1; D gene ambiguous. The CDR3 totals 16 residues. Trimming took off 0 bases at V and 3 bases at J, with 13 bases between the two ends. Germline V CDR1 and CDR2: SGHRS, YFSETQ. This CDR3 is CASSLVDTNGYNEQFF. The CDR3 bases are TGCGCCAGCAGCTTGGTCGATACGAACGGCTACAATGAGCAGTTCTTC.

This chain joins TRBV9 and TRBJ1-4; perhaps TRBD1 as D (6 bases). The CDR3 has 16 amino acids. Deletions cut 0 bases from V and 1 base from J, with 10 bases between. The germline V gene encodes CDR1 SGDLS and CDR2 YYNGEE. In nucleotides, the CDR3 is TGTGCCAGCAGCGTAGAACAGGGCCTAACTAATGAAAAACTGTTTTTT. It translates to CASSVEQGLTNEKLFF.

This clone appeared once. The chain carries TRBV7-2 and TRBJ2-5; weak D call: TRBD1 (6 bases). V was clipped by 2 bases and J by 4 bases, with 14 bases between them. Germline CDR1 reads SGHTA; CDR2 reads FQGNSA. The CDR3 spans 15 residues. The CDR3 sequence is CASSLQTIGGETQYF. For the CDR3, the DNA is TGTGCCAGCAGCTTACAAACTATAGGGGGAGAGACCCAGTACTTC.

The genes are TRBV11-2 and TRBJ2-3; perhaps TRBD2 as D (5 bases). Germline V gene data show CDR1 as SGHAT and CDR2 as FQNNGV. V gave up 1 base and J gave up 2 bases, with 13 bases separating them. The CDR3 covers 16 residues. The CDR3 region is CASSLAASLNTDTQYF. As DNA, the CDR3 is TGTGCCAGCAGCTTAGCCGCTAGCCTAAACACAGATACGCAGTATTTT.